A selection of T cell receptor beta chains follows, all from one sample in a study of T cells in Graves' hyperthyroidism and ophthalmopathy. TCRdb called the multiplex PCR reads again in MiXCR, with one record for every CDR3 protein. This sample has approximately 560,000 distinct CDR3 sequences, with approximately 14% found just once. Sequenced input: blood. These receptors were collected from a woman in her twenties or thirties with Graves' hyperthyroidism. Both conserved end residues are part of each CDR3. Fields, in order: CDR3 protein, CDR3 DNA, D gene, clone size, CDR3 length, V gene, J gene. The D gene is left open where the match is weak. Expanded clones get a size class; other rows say once, few or many, or leave the size out.

CASSPRTGGIDEQFF,TGTGCCAGCAGTCCCCGGACAGGGGGTATAGATGAGCAGTTCTTC,TRBD1,-,15,TRBV27,TRBJ2-1
CASSLSWNYGNQPQHF,TGTGCCAGCAGTTTATCTTGGAACTACGGCAATCAGCCCCAGCATTTT,-,-,16,TRBV27,TRBJ1-5
CASTPPGGYKPQHF,TGTGCCAGCACCCCCCCCGGGGGCTATAAGCCCCAGCATTTT,-,many,14,TRBV28,TRBJ1-5
CASSYARGGYTF,TGTGCCAGTAGTTACGCACGGGGTGGCTACACCTTC,-,-,12,TRBV19,TRBJ1-2
CSAPPPLADWRETQYF,TGCAGTGCTCCCCCTCCACTAGCGGACTGGCGGGAGACCCAGTACTTC,TRBD2,-,16,TRBV20-1,TRBJ2-5
CASSPWDRAGDTQYF,TGTGCCAGCTCTCCTTGGGACAGGGCTGGAGATACGCAGTATTTT,TRBD1,many,15,TRBV18,TRBJ2-3
CASSSGAGTGGNYEQYF,TGTGCCAGCAGTTCGGGAGCTGGGACAGGGGGTAATTACGAGCAGTACTTC,TRBD1,-,17,TRBV27,TRBJ2-7
CASSEPQGNEQFF,TGTGCCAGCAGTGAACCCCAGGGGAATGAGCAGTTCTTC,-,-,13,TRBV13,TRBJ2-1
CASSDRGGRGEQYF,TGTGCCAGCAGCGATAGGGGAGGTAGGGGCGAGCAGTACTTC,-,many,14,TRBV7-9,TRBJ2-7
CASSQQGFGGDSPLHF,TGTGCCAGCAGCCAACAGGGATTCGGAGGGGATTCACCCCTCCACTTT,-,-,16,TRBV4-2,TRBJ1-6
CATSDRGETEAFF,TGTGCCACCTCCGACAGGGGGGAGACTGAAGCTTTCTTT,TRBD1,few,13,TRBV10-3,TRBJ1-1
CASSLSLESARRSPLHF,TGTGCCAGCAGCTTAAGTCTTGAATCAGCCCGCCGGTCACCCCTCCACTTT,-,-,17,TRBV5-4,TRBJ1-6
CASSADRDQPQHF,TGTGCCAGTAGTGCCGACAGGGACCAGCCCCAGCATTTT,TRBD1,-,13,TRBV19,TRBJ1-5
CASSLAGSGTYNEQYF,TGTGCCAGCAGCTTAGCAGGTAGCGGGACCTACAATGAGCAGTACTTC,TRBD2,-,16,TRBV11-2,TRBJ2-7
CASRGRAGTAGSPLHF,TGTGCCAGCAGAGGACGAGCCGGGACCGCGGGTTCACCCCTCCACTTT,-,few,16,TRBV5-6,TRBJ1-6
CASSPSRGRPGEQYF,TGTGCCAGCTCACCTTCAAGGGGGCGCCCGGGCGAGCAGTACTTC,TRBD1,few,15,TRBV18,TRBJ2-7
CSVEGPGDSYEQYF,TGCAGCGTTGAAGGACCGGGGGATTCCTACGAGCAGTACTTC,-,-,14,TRBV29-1,TRBJ2-7
CASSSPGGTGSQPQHF,TGTGCCAGCAGTTCTCCTGGCGGGACAGGGAGTCAGCCCCAGCATTTT,TRBD1,-,16,TRBV28,TRBJ1-5
CASSFGPLETQYF,TGTGCCAGCAGCTTCGGACCACTGGAGACCCAGTACTTC,-,few,13,TRBV7-6,TRBJ2-5
CASNSGSGHEQYF,TGTGCCAGCAATAGCGGGAGTGGGCACGAGCAGTACTTC,TRBD2,few,13,TRBV2,TRBJ2-7
CASSEGWRGSLSYEQYF,TGTGCCAGCAGTGAAGGCTGGAGGGGTTCCCTTTCCTACGAGCAGTACTTC,-,many,17,TRBV6-1,TRBJ2-7
CASSIASANYGYTF,TGTGCCAGTAGTATAGCATCTGCTAACTATGGCTACACCTTC,-,-,14,TRBV19,TRBJ1-2
CIVSGTTNTGELFF,TGCATCGTCTCCGGGACAACGAACACCGGGGAGCTGTTTTTT,-,-,14,TRBV29-1,TRBJ2-2
CAWSSGTQETQYF,TGTGCCTGGAGTAGTGGGACCCAAGAGACCCAGTACTTC,-,many,13,TRBV30,TRBJ2-5
CASTSWSADNEQFF,TGTGCCAGCACGTCGTGGAGCGCCGACAATGAGCAGTTCTTC,-,-,14,TRBV5-4,TRBJ2-1
CASSLPLRQGRRNEQFF,TGTGCCAGCAGCTTGCCTCTCCGGCAGGGGCGGCGAAATGAGCAGTTCTTC,-,-,17,TRBV5-6,TRBJ2-1
CSVMRTSGIYNEQFF,TGCAGTGTCATGCGGACTAGCGGGATTTACAATGAGCAGTTCTTC,TRBD2,few,15,TRBV20-1,TRBJ2-1
CASSSNQGYNEQFF,TGTGCCAGCAGTTCTAACCAGGGTTACAATGAGCAGTTCTTC,-,-,14,TRBV6-5,TRBJ2-1
CASGRDRAYEQYF,TGCGCCAGCGGCCGCGACAGGGCCTACGAGCAGTACTTC,TRBD1,-,13,TRBV2,TRBJ2-7
CASRRTASTDTQYF,TGTGCCAGTAGGCGGACGGCTAGCACAGATACGCAGTATTTT,-,-,14,TRBV19,TRBJ2-3
CASSLRSYPPNYEQYF,TGTGCCAGCAGCTTAAGGTCCTACCCGCCAAATTACGAGCAGTACTTC,-,many,16,TRBV11-2,TRBJ2-7
CASSLEAMGPGELFF,TGTGCCAGCAGCTTGGAGGCGATGGGACCCGGGGAGCTGTTTTTT,-,few,15,TRBV5-4,TRBJ2-2
CASSDPDRVVEQYF,TGTGCCAGCAGTGACCCGGACAGGGTAGTTGAGCAGTACTTC,TRBD1,many,14,TRBV2,TRBJ2-7
CASSIQGAADTEAFF,TGTGCCAGTAGTATACAGGGGGCAGCGGACACTGAAGCTTTCTTT,TRBD1,-,15,TRBV19,TRBJ1-1
CASSQQRLAGTGLNEQFF,TGTGCCAGCAGCCAACAAAGACTAGCGGGAACGGGGTTGAATGAGCAGTTCTTC,TRBD2,few,18,TRBV4-2,TRBJ2-1
CASSHPGQGVYEQYF,TGCGCCAGCAGCCACCCGGGACAGGGGGTCTACGAGCAGTACTTC,TRBD1,once,15,TRBV4-1,TRBJ2-7
CASSLLEGEQYF,TGTGCCAGCAGTTTATTAGAGGGCGAGCAGTACTTC,-,many,12,TRBV12-3/TRBV12-4,TRBJ2-7
CASTRTSGEKLFF,TGTGCCAGCACCAGGACGTCGGGCGAAAAACTGTTTTTT,-,once,13,TRBV6-1,TRBJ1-4
CASRTGTVDTQYF,TGTGCCAGCAGAACGGGGACAGTGGATACGCAGTATTTT,TRBD1,many,13,TRBV28,TRBJ2-3
CSVRVAGTDTQYF,TGCAGTGTTAGAGTCGCAGGTACAGATACGCAGTATTTT,-,-,13,TRBV20-1,TRBJ2-3
CASSQGRGRDRGSDTQYF,TGTGCCAGCAGCCAAGGAAGAGGCCGGGACAGGGGTTCAGATACGCAGTATTTT,TRBD1,many,18,TRBV3-1,TRBJ2-3
CAWSAPDRDTEAFF,TGTGCCTGGAGTGCCCCAGACAGGGACACTGAAGCTTTCTTT,TRBD1,many,14,TRBV30,TRBJ1-1